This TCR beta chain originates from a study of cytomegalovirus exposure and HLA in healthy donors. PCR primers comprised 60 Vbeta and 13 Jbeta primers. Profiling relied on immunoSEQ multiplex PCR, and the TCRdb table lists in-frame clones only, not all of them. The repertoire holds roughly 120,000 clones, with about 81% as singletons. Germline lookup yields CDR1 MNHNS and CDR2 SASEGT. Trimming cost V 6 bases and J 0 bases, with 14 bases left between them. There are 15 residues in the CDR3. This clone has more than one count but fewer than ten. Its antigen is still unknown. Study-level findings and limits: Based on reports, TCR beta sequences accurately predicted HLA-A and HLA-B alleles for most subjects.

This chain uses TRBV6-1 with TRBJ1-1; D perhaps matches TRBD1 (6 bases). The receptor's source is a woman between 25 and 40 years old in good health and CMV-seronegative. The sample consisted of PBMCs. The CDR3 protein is CASSGGRDMNTEAFF. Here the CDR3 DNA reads TGTGCCAGCAGCGGGGGGCGGGACATGAACACTGAAGCTTTCTTT.